Listed below are T cell receptor beta chains from one sample, sequenced in a study of cytotoxic CD8 clonotypes in ibrutinib-treated CLL. Assay: immunoSEQ multiplex PCR; the TCRdb copy retains only in-frame clones and omits some. Among just over 45,000 clones listed, under 75% were seen once. The sample in question was PBMCs, obtained after 12 months of ibrutinib treatment. The receptors shown here come from a human donor with chronic lymphocytic leukemia. Both conserved end residues are part of each CDR3. Each record gives: V gene, J gene, clone size, D gene, CDR3 protein, CDR3 DNA. The D gene is left open where the match is weak. The listing skips clone size in some rows; elsewhere it reads once, few, many or a size class.

v_gene: TRBV2
j_gene: TRBJ2-7
abundance: NA
d_gene: NA
CDR3aa: CASSARGDASYEQYF
CDR3nt: TGTGCCAGCAGTGCCCGCGGCGATGCCTCCTACGAGCAGTACTTC

v_gene: TRBV11-2
j_gene: TRBJ1-6
abundance: NA
d_gene: NA
CDR3aa: CASSLDSRGGVIYNSPLHF
CDR3nt: TGTGCCAGCAGCTTAGATTCGCGAGGGGGAGTCATCTATAATTCACCCCTCCACTTT

v_gene: TRBV6-6
j_gene: TRBJ2-1
abundance: NA
d_gene: NA
CDR3aa: CASRRPRGNEQFF
CDR3nt: TGTGCCAGCAGACGTCCTAGGGGAAATGAGCAGTTCTTC

v_gene: TRBV5-1
j_gene: TRBJ1-1
abundance: NA
d_gene: NA
CDR3aa: CASSRLLGGEGNTEAFF
CDR3nt: TGCGCCAGCAGCCGCCTTCTGGGGGGAGAGGGGAACACTGAAGCTTTCTTT

v_gene: TRBV10-1
j_gene: TRBJ2-3
abundance: few
d_gene: NA
CDR3aa: CASSDGRWSTDTQYF
CDR3nt: TGCGCCAGCAGTGACGGGAGATGGAGCACAGATACGCAGTATTTT

v_gene: TRBV11-3
j_gene: TRBJ1-5
abundance: NA
d_gene: TRBD1
CDR3aa: CASSLFRRGGNQPQHF
CDR3nt: TGTGCCAGCAGCTTATTCCGCAGGGGGGGCAATCAGCCCCAGCATTTT

v_gene: TRBV5-1
j_gene: TRBJ1-1
abundance: few
d_gene: NA
CDR3aa: CASSLRGDSDTEAFF
CDR3nt: TGCGCCAGCAGCTTGAGGGGGGATTCGGACACTGAAGCTTTCTTT

v_gene: TRBV7-2
j_gene: TRBJ2-3
abundance: NA
d_gene: NA
CDR3aa: CASSLVGDGTDTQYF
CDR3nt: TGTGCCAGCAGCTTAGTCGGGGACGGCACAGATACGCAGTATTTT

v_gene: TRBV7-8
j_gene: TRBJ2-1
abundance: NA
d_gene: NA
CDR3aa: CASSLDRDGEQFF
CDR3nt: TGTGCCAGCAGCTTAGATCGGGACGGGGAGCAGTTCTTC

v_gene: TRBV6-4
j_gene: TRBJ1-5
abundance: NA
d_gene: NA
CDR3aa: CASSGIRALCNQPQHF
CDR3nt: TGTGCCAGCAGTGGGATCAGGGCGTTATGCAATCAGCCCCAGCATTTT

v_gene: TRBV5-6
j_gene: TRBJ1-1
abundance: NA
d_gene: TRBD1
CDR3aa: CASSPNRGYTEAFF
CDR3nt: TGTGCCAGCAGCCCTAACAGGGGATACACTGAAGCTTTCTTT

v_gene: TRBV6-4
j_gene: TRBJ1-2
abundance: NA
d_gene: NA
CDR3aa: CAIQPKTAGNGYTF
CDR3nt: TGTGCCATCCAGCCCAAGACCGCGGGTAACGGCTACACCTTC